This entry lists 10 T cell receptor beta chains sequenced from one sample in a study of cytomegalovirus exposure and HLA in healthy donors. PCR amplification relied on 60 Vbeta primers (plus 13 Jbeta primers). Method: immunoSEQ multiplex PCR; TCRdb's copy keeps in-frame clones and lacks some. The top ten hold about 0.28% of the sample, which has some 270,000 clones, about four fifths seen once. What was sequenced was PBMCs. The receptors were sampled from a girl aged 2-10 years in good health and CMV-seronegative.

This clone has only one observation. This chain connects TRBV7-3 to TRBJ2-1; D is possibly TRBD2 (5 bases). The V gene lost 4 bases and the J gene lost 8 bases, with 18 bases spanning the gap. Germline V gene sequence: CDR1 SGHTA, CDR2 FQGTGA. This CDR3 is 15 amino acids long. CDR3 DNA sequence: TGTGCCAGCAGCTCAACGGGATCAACAGCGGATGAGCAGTTCTTC. This translates into CASSSTGSTADEQFF.

This chain connects TRBV5-1 to TRBJ2-7; 7 bases match TRBD2. Germline V gene data show CDR1 as SGHRS and CDR2 as YFSETQ. This CDR3 has 17 amino acids. The J segment lost 3 bases and the V segment lost 3 bases, leaving 15 bases of the junction unmatched. CDR3 in DNA: TGCGCCAGCAGCTGGCGGGCGCGGGAGTTCCACCTCTACGAGCAGTACTTC. Encoded protein: CASSWRAREFHLYEQYF. The full variable domain, with the rest looked up from reference TRBV5-1 and TRBJ2-7, is KAGVTQTPRYLIKTRGQQVTLSCSPISGHRSVSWYQQTPGQGLQFLFEYFSETQRNKGNFPGRFSGRQFSNSRSEMNVSTLELGDSALYLCASSWRAREFHLYEQYFGPGTRLTVT.

The chain joins TRBV14 to TRBJ2-1; 8 bases fit TRBD2. From germline, CDR1 is SGHDN and CDR2 FVKESK. V trimming: 7 bases; J trimming: 4 bases; junction bases outside the gene matches: 12. The CDR3 sequence is 16 residues long. Here the CDR3 DNA reads TGTGCCAGCACGAAAACTGGGGGACTAGAGTACAATGAGCAGTTCTTC. Its translation is CASTKTGGLEYNEQFF.

V and J are TRBV14 and TRBJ2-5; D may be TRBD2 (5 bases). The germline V gene has CDR1 SGHDN and CDR2 FVKESK. This CDR3 region has 13 residues. V lost 1 base, J lost 7 bases, and 10 bases lay in between. The CDR3 DNA follows: TGTGCCAGCAGCCAAGTAGGCCGGGGGACCCAGTACTTC. This gives the protein CASSQVGRGTQYF.

The genes are TRBV19 and TRBJ2-7, with TRBD2 matching 12 bases. This CDR3 has 16 amino acids. V lost 4 bases and J lost 3; bases outside the gene matches: 7. Germline CDR1 LNHDA, CDR2 SQIVND (reference sequence). In nucleotides, the CDR3 is TGTGCCAGTAGTACCGGGCTAGCGGGGGGGATCTACGAGCAGTACTTC. Amino acids: CASSTGLAGGIYEQYF.

This clone was picked up a small number of times. The chain links TRBV7-3 to TRBJ1-6; D is unclear. CDR3 length: 16 amino acids. Looked up from germline, CDR1 is SGHTA and CDR2 is FQGTGA. V lost 5 bases and J 0 bases, leaving 11 bases between the germline ends. The chain's CDR3 is CASSPHASSYNSPLHF. The CDR3 DNA reads as TGTGCCAGCAGCCCCCACGCGAGCTCCTATAATTCACCCCTCCACTTT.

The J gene is TRBJ2-5, the V gene TRBV5-5, with 7 nucleotides matching TRBD1. CDR1 and CDR2 from the germline V gene are SGHKS and YYEKEE (reference sequence). V dropped 3 bases and J dropped 1; count of bases not matched to a gene: 9. The CDR3 sequence is 16 residues long. Written as DNA, the CDR3 is TGTGCCAGCAGCTGGGGCCTGACAGGGCTCCAAGAGACCCAGTACTTC. Protein sequence: CASSWGLTGLQETQYF. Full variable domain (remainder filled in from reference TRBV5-5 and TRBJ2-5): DAGVTQSPTHLIKTRGQQVTLRCSPISGHKSVSWYQQVLGQGPQFIFQYYEKEERGRGNFPDRFSARQFPNYSSELNVNALLLGDSALYLCASSWGLTGLQETQYFGPGTRLLVL.

The rearrangement joins TRBV7-9 to TRBJ1-5; TRBD1 aligns across 7 bases. Germline lookup yields CDR1 SEHNR and CDR2 FQNEAQ (reference sequence). Trimming removed 5 bases from V and 2 bases from J; junction bases left unmatched: 3. This CDR3 is built from 14 residues. The CDR3 nucleotides read TGTGCCAGCAGCCCCGACAGGGGCAATCAGCCCCAGCATTTT. It encodes CASSPDRGNQPQHF.

The CDR3 sequence is CASSVGRGDTGELFF. The CDR3 DNA reads as TGTGCCAGCAGCGTAGGACGGGGAGACACCGGGGAGCTGTTTTTT. V usage is TRBV9 and J usage is TRBJ2-2, with D tentatively TRBD2 (5 bases). This CDR3 comprises 15 residues. Germline CDR1 is SGDLS and CDR2 is YYNGEE. Between the trimmed V and J ends, which lost 0 bases and 3 bases, there was a span of 9 bases.

The rearrangement joins TRBV7-9 to TRBJ2-7; 11 nucleotides align to TRBD2. The CDR3 length is 16 residues. Germline lookup yields CDR1 SEHNR and CDR2 FQNEAQ (reference sequence). Trimming cost V 5 bases and J 6 bases; bases outside gene matches: 12. The CDR3 here is CASSRSLAGGPGEQYF. For the CDR3, the DNA is TGTGCCAGCAGCCGTTCCTTAGCGGGGGGGCCGGGCGAGCAGTACTTC. Together with reference TRBV7-9 and TRBJ2-7, the CDR3 gives the full variable domain: DTGVSQNPRHKITKRGQNVTFRCDPISEHNRLYWYRQTLGQGPEFLTYFQNEAQLEKSRLLSDRFSAERPKGSFSTLEIQRTEQGDSAMYLCASSRSLAGGPGEQYFGPGTRLTVT.